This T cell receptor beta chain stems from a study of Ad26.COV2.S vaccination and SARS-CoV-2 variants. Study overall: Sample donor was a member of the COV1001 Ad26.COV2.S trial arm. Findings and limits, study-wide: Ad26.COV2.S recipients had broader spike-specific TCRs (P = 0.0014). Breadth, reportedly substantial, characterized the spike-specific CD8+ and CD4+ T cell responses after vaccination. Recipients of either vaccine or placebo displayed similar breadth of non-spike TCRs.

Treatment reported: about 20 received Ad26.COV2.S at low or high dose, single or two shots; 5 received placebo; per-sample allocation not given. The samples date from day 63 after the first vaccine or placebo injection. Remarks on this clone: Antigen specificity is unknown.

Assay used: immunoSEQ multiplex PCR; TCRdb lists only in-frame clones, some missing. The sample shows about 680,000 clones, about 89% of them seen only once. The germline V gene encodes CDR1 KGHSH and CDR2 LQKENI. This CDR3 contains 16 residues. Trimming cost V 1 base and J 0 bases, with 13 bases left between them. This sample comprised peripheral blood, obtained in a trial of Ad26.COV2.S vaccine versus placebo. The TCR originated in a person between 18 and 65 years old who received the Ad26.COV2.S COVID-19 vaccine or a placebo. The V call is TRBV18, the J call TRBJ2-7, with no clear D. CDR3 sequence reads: CASSPLGPQSSYEQYF. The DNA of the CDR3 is TGTGCCAGCTCACCACTCGGGCCACAGAGCTCCTACGAGCAGTACTTC.